The 5 T cell receptor beta chains below all came from one sample that was sequenced in a study of a mutant IDH1 vaccine in newly diagnosed glioma. Sequenced by immunoSEQ multiplex PCR; TCRdb stores in-frame clones only, minus some. Among roughly 16,000 clones, about 80% were seen once, and the ten largest hold about 9%. Sample time point: baseline, week 1 (first vaccination visit). Treatment meaning: pre-vaccination baseline after standard-of-care therapy. The sequencing used PBMCs, collected from a glioma patient treated with radiotherapy, temozolomide or both. The receptor set was obtained from a man aged 35-49 years with glioma.

The chain links TRBV9 to TRBJ1-2; 10 bases align to TRBD1. This CDR3 comprises 16 residues. J was trimmed by 8 bases and V by 4 bases; bases with no gene match: 14. From germline, CDR1 is SGDLS and CDR2 YYNGEE. The CDR3 here is CASSLSHPGQGRGYTF. CDR3 bases: TGTGCCAGCAGCCTCTCCCATCCGGGACAGGGGCGAGGCTACACCTTC.

The chain's CDR3 is CASSGGPGNTIYF. DNA for the CDR3: TGTGCCAGCAGTGGGGGGCCTGGAAACACCATATATTTT. The chain employs TRBV2 and TRBJ1-3; a weak D match, TRBD1 (6 bases). The ends were cut back, 4 bases at V and 2 bases at J, with 6 bases in the middle. CDR1 and CDR2 from the germline V gene are SNHLY and FYNNEI. CDR3 length: 13 amino acids.

A few counts support this clone. The chain has TRBV18 and TRBJ1-2; TRBD1 is a possible D gene (5 bases). The V end lost 3 bases, the J end lost 8 bases, and 10 bases lay between the germline ends. The CDR3 is made up of 12 amino acids. Per the germline V gene, CDR1 is KGHSH and CDR2 is LQKENI. The CDR3 nucleotides are TGTGCCAGCTCACCGCAGGGTGACGGCTACACCTTC. Translating it yields CASSPQGDGYTF.

This chain joins TRBV10-3 and TRBJ1-5, with TRBD1 matching over 10 bases. The ends lost 8 bases at V and 0 bases at J; junction bases unmatched: 1. The germline CDR1 and CDR2 sequences are ENHRY and SYGVKD. The CDR3 has 14 amino acids. CDR3: CAIGTGDSNQPQHF. The CDR3 DNA is TGTGCCATCGGGACAGGGGATAGCAATCAGCCCCAGCATTTT.

The V gene is TRBV12-5, the J gene TRBJ2-1, with 7 bases aligning to TRBD1. V lost 6 bases, J lost 0 bases, and 2 bases stayed unmatched. Germline assignment: CDR1 LGHNT and CDR2 FRNRAP. The CDR3 sequence is 14 residues long. CDR3 DNA sequence: TGTGCTAGTGGGACAGGGCCCTCCTACAATGAGCAGTTCTTC. Amino acids: CASGTGPSYNEQFF.